The T cell receptor (beta chain) under discussion was sequenced for a study of blood T cells in healthy people across ages. A J-beta primer mix and a sample-barcoded 5' primer were used in a second PCR of about 6 to 12 cycles. The authors tagged each cDNA molecule using a template-switch adaptor with 12 random nucleotides. TCRdb reanalysed the 5' RACE reads using MiXCR and keeps one entry per CDR3 protein. The sample includes some 760,000 distinct CDR3 sequences, 20% to 30% of them seen just once. This clonotype was observed a few times. Its antigen is undetermined. A junction end diverges from the germline sequence, so it may reflect a read error. Study-wide results and limits: The percentage of naive T cells correlated strongly with TCR beta diversity. Versus aged donors, long-lived donors had higher diversity and more naive CD4+ cells.

From germline, CDR1 is SGDLS and CDR2 YYNGEE. This CDR3 region has 17 residues. A further study also used this sample, focusing on T cells of mothers and their children. According to that study: Three healthy Caucasian mothers and their six children were the donors.

Source material: blood. The clonotype originates from a boy between 10 and 17 years old in good health. V gene TRBV9 combines with J gene TRBJ2-6; TRBD2 matches at 11 bases. For the CDR3, the DNA is TGTGCCGGCAGCATTGGGACTAGCGGCTCTGGGGCCAACGTCCTGACTTTC. Residues: CAGSIGTSGSGANVLTF.